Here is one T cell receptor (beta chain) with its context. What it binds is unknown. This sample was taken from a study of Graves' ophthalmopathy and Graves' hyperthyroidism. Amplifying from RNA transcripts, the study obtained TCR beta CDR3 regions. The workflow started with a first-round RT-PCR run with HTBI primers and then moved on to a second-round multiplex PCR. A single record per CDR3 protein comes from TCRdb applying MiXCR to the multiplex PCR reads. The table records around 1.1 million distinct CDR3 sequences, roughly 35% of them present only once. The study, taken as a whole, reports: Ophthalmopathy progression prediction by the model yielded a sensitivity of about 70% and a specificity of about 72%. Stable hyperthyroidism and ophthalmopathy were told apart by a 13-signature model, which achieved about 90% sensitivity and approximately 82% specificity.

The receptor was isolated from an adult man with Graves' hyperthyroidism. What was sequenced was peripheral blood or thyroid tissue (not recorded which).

CDR3: CATSRDIQGGNQPQHF. Here the CDR3 DNA reads TGTGCCACCAGCAGAGATATTCAAGGGGGCAATCAGCCCCAGCATTTT. The chain has TRBV15 and TRBJ1-5; D may be TRBD1 (5 bases). The V end lost 0 bases, the J end lost 2 bases, and 11 bases lay between the germline ends. The V gene's germline CDR1 is LNHNV and CDR2 YYDKDF (reference sequence). CDR3 size: 16 residues.